This T cell receptor (beta chain) came from a study of cytomegalovirus exposure and HLA in healthy donors. Study-level points and caveats: Across donors, most TCRs were seen rarely, yet some public ones were widespread. The only immune exposure information that was available was CMV serostatus.

Worth noting for this clone: Its matching antigen is unknown.

PCR involved 60 Vbeta and 13 Jbeta primers. Assay: immunoSEQ multiplex PCR; the TCRdb copy retains only in-frame clones and omits some. The sample holds under 150,000 clones; about four fifths are singletons and the top ten take 3% to 4%. The CDR3 totals 18 residues. Germline trimming cut 2 bases from V and 8 bases from J; bases unmatched to any gene: 18. The germline V gene encodes CDR1 MGHRA and CDR2 YSYEKL. The rearrangement links TRBV4-1 to TRBJ2-3, with 8 nucleotides matching TRBD2. The sequence was collected from a woman aged 40-49 years in good health and CMV-seronegative. Sequencing used PBMCs. In DNA, the CDR3 is TGCGCCAGCAGCCAACTACAACCTCGGACTAGCCGACCAGGTACGCAGTATTTT. The encoded protein is CASSQLQPRTSRPGTQYF.